The 14 T cell receptor beta chains below all came from one sample that was sequenced in a study of Graves' ophthalmopathy and Graves' hyperthyroidism (dated 2018 in TCRdb). TCRdb lists the instrument as Illumina HiSeq 2000. TCR beta CDR3 regions were amplified from RNA transcripts for repertoire sequencing. The first round was an RT-PCR using HTBI primers with the Qiagen OneStep RT-PCR kit, and this first round was followed by a second-round multiplex PCR, then size selection and purification. The public reads were reprocessed in TCRdb via fastp at Q25 and MiXCR, keeping in-frame beta chains. Duplicate CDR3 protein sequences are folded into a single record with the most common DNA and genes. The sample has roughly 610,000 distinct CDR3 sequences on record, over 20% of them singletons. 7.1% of the sample is taken by the ten largest. The sequencing input was peripheral blood. The receptors stem from a young woman with stable Graves' hyperthyroidism. Some clones in this sample may be carry-over from other donors' samples. Donor details come from another sample of the same person, matched by shared clones.

This clonotype was seen at least ten times. J is TRBJ2-5 and V is TRBV12-3 or TRBV12-4; D unclear. Deletions cut 6 bases from V and 1 base from J, with 12 bases between. This CDR3 region has 14 residues. The CDR3 region is CASSLRSSQETQYF. Here the CDR3 DNA reads TGTGCCAGCAGCCTAAGATCGAGCCAAGAGACCCAGTACTTC.

V gene TRBV28 combines with J gene TRBJ2-2, with D hard to call. This CDR3 has 14 residues. The germline V gene encodes CDR1 MDHEN and CDR2 SYDVKM. V was trimmed by 3 bases and J by 4 bases, leaving 9 bases between them. The CDR3 spells CASSFVQATGELFF. Here the CDR3 DNA reads TGTGCCAGCAGTTTCGTCCAAGCCACCGGGGAGCTGTTTTTT.

This clonotype was picked up many times. The V and J genes are TRBV2 and TRBJ2-7; D may be TRBD1 (6 bases). The CDR3 covers 15 residues. Germline values: CDR1 SNHLY, CDR2 FYNNEI. Trimming pared 4 bases from V and 2 bases from J, leaving 15 bases between. The CDR3 DNA follows: TGTGCCAGCAGTGCTTCCGCGCAGGGGCCCTACGAGCAGTACTTC. Translation gives CASSASAQGPYEQYF.

This clonotype was seen a handful of times. This chain connects TRBV4-1 to TRBJ2-5; no definite D call. The CDR3 consists of 14 residues. Germline CDR1 reads MGHRA; CDR2 reads YSYEKL. V was shortened by 0 bases and J by 0 bases, with 5 bases between the two germline ends. CDR3: CASSQDYNQETQYF. CDR3 DNA sequence: TGCGCCAGCAGCCAAGATTACAACCAAGAGACCCAGTACTTC.

The chain links TRBV24-1 to TRBJ2-7; D call uncertain. CDR1 KGHDR and CDR2 SFDVKD come from the germline V gene. The CDR3 totals 12 residues. Trimming removed 6 bases from V and 3 bases from J, with 8 bases in between. The CDR3 DNA sequence: TGTGCCACCAGTAAGGACCGCTACGAGCAGTACTTC. Its translation is CATSKDRYEQYF.

In its sample, this clonotype was seen many times. The chain recombines TRBV5-1 with TRBJ1-6; TRBD1 agrees at 8 bases. From germline, CDR1 is SGHRS and CDR2 YFSETQ. The CDR3 totals 15 residues. The J segment lost 9 bases and the V segment lost 0 bases, leaving 5 bases of the junction unmatched. This CDR3 is CASSLGQGRISPLHF. As DNA, the CDR3 is TGCGCCAGCAGCTTGGGACAGGGGAGGATTTCACCCCTCCACTTT.

The chain couples TRBV7-3 to TRBJ1-2, with a possible D match to TRBD1 (6 bases). In germline, CDR1 is SGHTA, CDR2 FQGTGA. This CDR3 is built from 15 residues. Trimming took 6 bases from V and 8 from J, leaving 22 bases between them. DNA for the CDR3: TGTGCCAGCAGTAGGGACACCTTAGGCCCTTCGGGCTACACCTTC. Its protein product is CASSRDTLGPSGYTF.

This clonotype was found many times. The chain uses TRBV28 and TRBJ1-6; D not certain. With 6 bases removed from V and 5 bases from J, the gap between germline ends came to 8 bases. Germline loops: CDR1 MDHEN, CDR2 SYDVKM. This CDR3 spans 13 amino acids. The CDR3 DNA reads TGTGCCAGCAGGAAAGTAAATAATTCACCCCTCCACTTT. Protein sequence: CASRKVNNSPLHF.

There are many counts of this clonotype. This chain joins TRBV6-5 and TRBJ1-6; the D gene is possibly TRBD1 (5 bases). The V gene lost 6 bases and the J gene lost 7 bases, with 13 bases spanning the gap. The V gene's germline CDR1 is MNHEY and CDR2 SVGAGI. The CDR3 runs to 14 residues. In DNA, the CDR3 is TGTGCCAGCAGATTCGGGACGGAAAATTCACCCCTCCACTTT. It is translated as CASRFGTENSPLHF.

The gene calls are TRBV27 and TRBJ1-1; no definite D call. Germline V gene lookup returns CDR1 MNHEY and CDR2 SMNVEV (reference sequence). Trimming pared 6 bases from V and 0 bases from J, leaving 8 bases between. The CDR3 is 13 amino acids. The CDR3 region is CASRPRMNTEAFF. In DNA, the CDR3 is TGTGCCAGCAGACCCCGTATGAACACTGAAGCTTTCTTT.

This clonotype was detected ten times or more. This chain links TRBV5-5 with TRBJ2-7; tentative D call: TRBD2 (5 bases). The V and J ends lost 4 bases and 6 bases respectively, with 14 bases between them. Germline lookup yields CDR1 SGHKS and CDR2 YYEKEE (reference sequence). The CDR3 contains 13 residues. This CDR3 is CASSPMTSGEQYF. In nucleotides, the CDR3 is TGTGCCAGCAGCCCAATGACGAGCGGCGAGCAGTACTTC.

This clonotype came up many times. The J gene is TRBJ2-7, the V gene TRBV6-5; 11 nucleotides align to TRBD1. V trimming: 2 bases; J trimming: 3 bases; junction bases outside the gene matches: 6. CDR1 is MNHEY, CDR2 SVGAGI, per germline. The CDR3 is 16 residues long. CDR3 region: CASSYPGTGGIYEQYF. For the CDR3, the DNA is TGTGCCAGCAGTTACCCGGGGACAGGGGGTATCTACGAGCAGTACTTC.

Here the CDR3 reads CASSPTTGQGGGYTF. CDR3 bases: TGTGCCAGCAGTCCTACAACGGGACAGGGCGGTGGCTACACCTTC. The chain couples TRBV12-3 or TRBV12-4 to TRBJ1-2; 9 nucleotides line up with TRBD1. The CDR3 is made up of 15 amino acids. V was clipped by 5 bases and J by 7 bases; unmatched bases: 11.

This clonotype was seen at least ten times. The rearrangement joins TRBV6-2 or TRBV6-3 to TRBJ1-6; D is unclear. The CDR3 runs to 11 residues. The germline V and J ends were trimmed by 3 bases and 10 bases, with 4 bases remaining between them. Germline V gene lookup returns CDR1 MNHEY and CDR2 SVGEGT. DNA for the CDR3: TGTGCCAGCAGTTATGGGTCACCCCTCCACTTT. Its protein product is CASSYGSPLHF.